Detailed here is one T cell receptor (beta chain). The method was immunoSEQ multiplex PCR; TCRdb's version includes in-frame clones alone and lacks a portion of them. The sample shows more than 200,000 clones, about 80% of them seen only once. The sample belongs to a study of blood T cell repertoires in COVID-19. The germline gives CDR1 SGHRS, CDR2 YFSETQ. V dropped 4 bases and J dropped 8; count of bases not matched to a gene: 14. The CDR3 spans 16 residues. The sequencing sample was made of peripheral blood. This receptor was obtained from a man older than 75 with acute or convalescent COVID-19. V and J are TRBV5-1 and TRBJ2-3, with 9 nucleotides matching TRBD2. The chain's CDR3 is CASSPSPAGGLVTQYF. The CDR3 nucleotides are TGCGCCAGCAGCCCCAGTCCGGCGGGGGGGCTTGTTACGCAGTATTTT. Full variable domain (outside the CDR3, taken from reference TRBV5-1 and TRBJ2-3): KAGVTQTPRYLIKTRGQQVTLSCSPISGHRSVSWYQQTPGQGLQFLFEYFSETQRNKGNFPGRFSGRQFSNSRSEMNVSTLELGDSALYLCASSPSPAGGLVTQYFGPGTRLTVL.